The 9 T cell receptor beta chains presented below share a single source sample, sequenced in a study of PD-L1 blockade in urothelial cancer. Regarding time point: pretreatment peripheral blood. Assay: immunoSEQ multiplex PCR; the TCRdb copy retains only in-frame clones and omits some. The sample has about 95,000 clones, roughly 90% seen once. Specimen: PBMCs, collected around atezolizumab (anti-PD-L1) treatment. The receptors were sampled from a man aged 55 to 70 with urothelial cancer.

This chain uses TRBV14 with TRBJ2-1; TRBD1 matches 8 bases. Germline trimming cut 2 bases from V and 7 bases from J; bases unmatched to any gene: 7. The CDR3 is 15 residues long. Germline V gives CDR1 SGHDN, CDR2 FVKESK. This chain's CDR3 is CASSQMDRVFNEQFF. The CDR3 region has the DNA TGTGCCAGCAGCCAAATGGACAGGGTCTTTAATGAGCAGTTCTTC.

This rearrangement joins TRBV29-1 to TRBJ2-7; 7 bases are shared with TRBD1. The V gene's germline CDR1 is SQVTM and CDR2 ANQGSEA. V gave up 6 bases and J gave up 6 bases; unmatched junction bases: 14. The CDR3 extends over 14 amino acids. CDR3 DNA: TGCAGCGTATCCAAAGCGACAGGGACATCCGAGCAGTACTTC. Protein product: CSVSKATGTSEQYF.

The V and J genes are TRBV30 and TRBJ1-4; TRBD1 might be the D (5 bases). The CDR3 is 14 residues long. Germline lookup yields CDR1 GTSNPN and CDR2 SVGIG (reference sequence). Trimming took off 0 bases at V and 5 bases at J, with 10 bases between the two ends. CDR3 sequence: CAWSVGRANEKLFF. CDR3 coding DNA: TGTGCCTGGAGTGTAGGCAGGGCCAATGAAAAACTGTTTTTT.

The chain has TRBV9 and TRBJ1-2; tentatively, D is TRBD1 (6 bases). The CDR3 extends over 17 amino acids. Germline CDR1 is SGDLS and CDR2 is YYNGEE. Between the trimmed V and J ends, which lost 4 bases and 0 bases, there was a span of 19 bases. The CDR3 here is CASSLSLTGISNYGYTF. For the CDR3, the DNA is TGTGCCAGCAGCCTTTCCCTAACAGGGATTTCTAACTATGGCTACACCTTC.

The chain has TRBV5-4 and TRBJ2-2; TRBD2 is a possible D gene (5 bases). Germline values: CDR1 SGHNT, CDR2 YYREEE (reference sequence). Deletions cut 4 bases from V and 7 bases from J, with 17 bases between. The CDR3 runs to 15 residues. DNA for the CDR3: TGTGCCAGCAGCGTCCCGGGCCAAGCGGACGGGGAGCTGTTTTTT. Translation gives CASSVPGQADGELFF.

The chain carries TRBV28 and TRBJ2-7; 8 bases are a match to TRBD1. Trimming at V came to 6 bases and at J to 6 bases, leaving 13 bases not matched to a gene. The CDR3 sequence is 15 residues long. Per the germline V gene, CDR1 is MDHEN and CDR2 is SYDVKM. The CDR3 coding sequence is TGTGCCAGCAGGCTAGGGTACAGGGGGATGTCCGAGCAGTACTTC. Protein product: CASRLGYRGMSEQYF.

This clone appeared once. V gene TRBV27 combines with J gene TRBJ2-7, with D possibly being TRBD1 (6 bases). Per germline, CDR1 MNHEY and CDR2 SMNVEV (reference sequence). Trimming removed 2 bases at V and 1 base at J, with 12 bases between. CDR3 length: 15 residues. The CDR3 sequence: CASSLKTGGSYEQYF. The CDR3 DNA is TGTGCCAGCAGTTTAAAGACAGGTGGATCCTACGAGCAGTACTTC.

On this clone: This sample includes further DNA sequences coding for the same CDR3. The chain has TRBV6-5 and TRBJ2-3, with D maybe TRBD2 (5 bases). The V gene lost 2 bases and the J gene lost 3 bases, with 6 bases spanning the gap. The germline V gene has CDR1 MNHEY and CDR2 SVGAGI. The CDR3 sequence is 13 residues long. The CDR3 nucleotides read TGTGCCAGCAGTTACCCGGGGACAGATACGCAGTATTTT. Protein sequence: CASSYPGTDTQYF.

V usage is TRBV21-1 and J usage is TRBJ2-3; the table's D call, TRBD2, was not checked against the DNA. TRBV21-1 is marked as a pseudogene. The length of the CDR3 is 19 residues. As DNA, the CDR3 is TGTGCCAGCAGCTCCCGGGTTGGACTAGCGCCCGCCCCCACAGATACGCAGTATTTT. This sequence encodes CASSSRVGLAPAPTDTQYF.